These 18 T cell receptor beta chains share one sample of origin, sequenced in a study of cytomegalovirus exposure and HLA in healthy donors. PCR amplification relied on 60 Vbeta primers (plus 13 Jbeta primers). Data came from immunoSEQ multiplex PCR; TCRdb stores just in-frame clones and leaves some out. The table shows about 180,000 clones, with around 80% occurring only once. The sequenced material came from PBMCs. Receptors were obtained from a woman aged 30 to 39 in good health and CMV-seropositive.

The chain has TRBV7-9 and TRBJ1-4; 11 positions match TRBD1. The junction had 4 bases not matched to a gene; V was cut back by 0 bases and J by 7 bases. Germline V gene lookup returns CDR1 SEHNR and CDR2 FQNEAQ (reference sequence). The CDR3 is 16 residues long. CDR3: CASSLAPGQGAEKLFF. The CDR3 DNA follows: TGTGCCAGCAGCTTAGCCCCCGGACAGGGGGCTGAAAAACTGTTTTTT.

V is TRBV28 and J is TRBJ2-6; 9 nucleotides match TRBD1. The CDR3 loop spans 17 amino acids. Germline V gene data show CDR1 as MDHEN and CDR2 as SYDVKM. With V trimmed by 6 bases and J by 0 bases, 6 bases remained unmatched. The CDR3 coding sequence is TGTGCCAGCAGCTCGGGACAGGGATTCTCTGGGGCCAACGTCCTGACTTTC. It codes for CASSSGQGFSGANVLTF.

The rearrangement uses TRBV27 and TRBJ2-3; D not certain. This CDR3 contains 11 residues. Trimming took 5 bases from V and 5 from J, leaving 5 bases between them. Germline assignment: CDR1 MNHEY and CDR2 SMNVEV (reference sequence). CDR3: CASSRGDTQYF. In nucleotides, the CDR3 is TGTGCCAGCAGTCGAGGAGATACGCAGTATTTT.

DNA of the CDR3: TGTGCCAGCAGTACCCCAGGTAACCCCTACGAGCAGTACTTC. This encodes CASSTPGNPYEQYF. This chain uses TRBV6-6 with TRBJ2-7; D gene uncertain. This CDR3 has 14 amino acids. The germline CDR1 and CDR2 sequences are MNHNY and SVGAGI (reference sequence). The germline V and J ends were trimmed by 5 bases and 2 bases, with 13 bases remaining between them.

This clone was picked up a small number of times. V usage is TRBV28 and J usage is TRBJ1-5; D ambiguous. The germline V gene has CDR1 MDHEN and CDR2 SYDVKM. CDR3 length: 13 amino acids. Trimming took off 4 bases at V and 3 bases at J, with 7 bases between the two ends. The CDR3 DNA reads TGTGCCAGCAGTTACTCTAACAATCAGCCCCAGCATTTT. Translated: CASSYSNNQPQHF.

This clone showed up just once. This chain joins TRBV12-5 and TRBJ2-1; 7 bases agree with TRBD1. Looked up from germline, CDR1 is LGHNT and CDR2 is FRNRAP. V lost 7 bases and J lost 12; bases outside the gene matches: 15. The CDR3 contains 14 residues. CDR3: CASALDRPVLGQFF. The CDR3 DNA reads TGTGCTAGTGCCTTGGACAGGCCTGTACTCGGGCAGTTCTTC.

The chain joins TRBV9 to TRBJ1-1, with D perhaps TRBD1 (5 bases). Deletions cut 4 bases from V and 0 bases from J, with 16 bases between. CDR3 length equals 16 residues. The V gene's germline CDR1 is SGDLS and CDR2 YYNGEE. In DNA form, the CDR3 reads TGTGCCAGCAGCCACTTACGAGGAGGGGTGAACACTGAAGCTTTCTTT. Translating it yields CASSHLRGGVNTEAFF.

The V call is TRBV1, the J call TRBJ2-7; the listed D gene, TRBD2, was not tested against the DNA. TRBV1 is described as a pseudogene. The CDR3 has 14 amino acids. CDR3 amino acids: CTSSPSGDSYEQYF. The CDR3 DNA sequence: TGCACCAGCTCTCCGAGCGGGGACTCCTACGAGCAGTACTTC.

CDR3 sequence reads: CASSDMASGGDEQYF. The CDR3 DNA follows: TGCGCCAGCAGTGATATGGCTAGCGGGGGTGACGAGCAGTACTTC. V is TRBV10-2 and J is TRBJ2-7; TRBD2 agrees at 10 bases. V shed 3 bases, J shed 5 bases, and the junction held 7 bases outside the gene matches. Germline assignment: CDR1 WSHSY and CDR2 SAAADI. This CDR3 region has 15 residues.

The rearrangement joins TRBV10-1 to TRBJ2-1, with 12 bases lining up with TRBD2. The CDR3 is made up of 20 amino acids. The germline V gene has CDR1 WNHNN and CDR2 SYGVQD (reference sequence). With V trimmed by 0 bases and J by 8 bases, 17 bases remained unmatched. CDR3 coding DNA: TGCGCCAGCAGTGAGTCGTCCCAAGGACTAGCGGGGCCCCAGGGGTATGAGCAGTTCTTC. Its translation is CASSESSQGLAGPQGYEQFF.

The chain recombines TRBV7-6 with TRBJ2-7, with 8 bases lining up with TRBD1. The CDR3 loop spans 14 amino acids. Germline V lookup: CDR1 SGHVS, CDR2 FNYEAQ. Trimming removed 1 base from V and 3 bases from J; junction bases left unmatched: 2. In DNA form, the CDR3 reads TGTGCCAGCAGCTTAGGTGGGACAGGCTACGAGCAGTACTTC. Its protein product is CASSLGGTGYEQYF.

The V gene is TRBV28, the J gene TRBJ2-7; possibly TRBD2 for D (6 bases). This CDR3 region has 12 residues. V was cut by 5 bases and J by 6 bases, with 11 bases left in between. The V gene's germline CDR1 is MDHEN and CDR2 SYDVKM. The CDR3 sequence: CASSAGLGEQYF. In DNA, the CDR3 is TGTGCCAGCAGTGCGGGACTGGGCGAGCAGTACTTC.

This clone was recorded only once. The chain recombines TRBV5-4 with TRBJ1-6; no clear D. V was shortened by 5 bases and J by 7 bases, with 7 bases between the two germline ends. In germline, CDR1 is SGHNT, CDR2 YYREEE (reference sequence). This CDR3 has 12 residues. CDR3 sequence reads: CASSFGNSPLHF. The DNA of the CDR3 is TGTGCCAGCAGTTTTGGCAATTCACCCCTCCACTTT.

The chain recombines TRBV10-2 with TRBJ1-4; 7 nucleotides align to TRBD1. V was clipped by 6 bases and J by 4 bases; unmatched bases: 5. The CDR3 loop spans 14 amino acids. Per germline, CDR1 WSHSY and CDR2 SAAADI. CDR3 loop: CASSSGTDNEKLFF. As DNA, the CDR3 is TGCGCCAGCAGCTCCGGGACAGATAATGAAAAACTGTTTTTT.

The chain recombines TRBV11-2 with TRBJ2-5, with 7 bases fitting TRBD1. Germline V gives CDR1 SGHAT, CDR2 FQNNGV. V lost 4 bases, J lost 7 bases, and 12 bases stayed unmatched. The CDR3 runs to 15 residues. In DNA, the CDR3 is TGTGCCAGCAGCTCCCCGGGGCAGGGGGAAAGGACCCAGTACTTC. Amino acid sequence: CASSSPGQGERTQYF.

The J gene is TRBJ1-5, the V gene TRBV6-6; no clear D gene. The germline CDR1 and CDR2 sequences are MNHNY and SVGAGI (reference sequence). The V and J ends lost 5 bases and 6 bases respectively, with 17 bases between them. The CDR3 totals 15 residues. The CDR3 DNA is TGTGCCAGCAGTGACCTTTTGGGCGCCGGTCAGCCCCAGCATTTT. It yields the protein CASSDLLGAGQPQHF.

The CDR3 protein is CASSDHRGTDGYTF. The CDR3 DNA reads TGCGCCAGCAGCGACCACCGGGGGACGGATGGCTACACCTTC. The genes are TRBV5-1 and TRBJ1-2; weak D call: TRBD1 (5 bases). V lost 4 bases and J 6 bases, leaving 16 bases between the germline ends. This CDR3 is 14 amino acids long. Germline V CDR1 and CDR2: SGHRS, YFSETQ.

V usage is TRBV11-2 and J usage is TRBJ2-7; TRBD2 matches 11 bases. This CDR3 has 15 amino acids. The J segment lost 9 bases and the V segment lost 6 bases, leaving 13 bases of the junction unmatched. Germline-derived CDR1 and CDR2 are SGHAT and FQNNGV. CDR3 in amino acids: CASSSGTSGLRGQYF. Here the CDR3 DNA reads TGTGCCAGCAGTTCTGGGACTAGCGGTCTACGGGGGCAGTACTTC.